Listed here are 9 T cell receptor beta chains from one sample, sequenced in a study of blood T cell repertoires in COVID-19. Assay: immunoSEQ multiplex PCR; the TCRdb copy retains only in-frame clones and omits some. This sample has approximately 150,000 clones, with 87% found just once. Sequencing was performed on PBMCs or T cells enriched from blood (not recorded which). The source of these receptors is a human donor with acute COVID-19. The donor label of this sample is uncertain.

This clone occurred a few times. The chain's CDR3 is CASRVNRENYGYTF. CDR3 nucleotide sequence: TGTGCCAGTAGAGTTAACAGGGAGAACTATGGCTACACCTTC. The gene calls are TRBV19 and TRBJ1-2; maybe TRBD1 (6 bases). V was cut by 6 bases and J by 2 bases, with 13 bases left in between. The CDR3 runs to 14 residues. Germline-derived CDR1 and CDR2 are LNHDA and SQIVND (reference sequence). Together with reference TRBV19 and TRBJ1-2, the CDR3 gives the full variable domain: DGGITQSPKYLFRKEGQNVTLSCEQNLNHDAMYWYRQDPGQGLRLIYYSQIVNDFQKGDIAEGYSVSREKKESFPLTVTSAQKNPTAFYLCASRVNRENYGYTFGSGTRLTVV.

J is TRBJ1-1 and V is TRBV19; D might be TRBD1 (6 bases). V dropped 2 bases and J dropped 5 bases, with 21 bases sitting between them. CDR1 LNHDA and CDR2 SQIVND come from the germline V gene (reference sequence). This CDR3 has 17 residues. The CDR3 DNA reads TGTGCCAGTAGTATAATCCGGTTGGCAGGGGTTGTTACTGAAGCTTTCTTT. It codes for CASSIIRLAGVVTEAFF.

This clone was observed a few times. The junction shows a germline mismatch at one end, possibly a read error. The CDR3 region is CATSIRQDVYEQYF. CDR3 coding DNA: TGTGCCACCAGCATTCGACAGGACGTCTACGAGCAGTACTTC. The V call is TRBV5-6, the J call TRBJ2-7; possibly TRBD1 for D (6 bases). Germline-derived CDR1 and CDR2 are SGHDT and YYEEEE. CDR3 length: 14 amino acids.

The chain links TRBV2 to TRBJ1-1, with a possible D match to TRBD1 (6 bases). The CDR3 is 13 residues long. Germline CDR1 is SNHLY and CDR2 is FYNNEI. Trimming pared 6 bases from V and 2 bases from J, leaving 10 bases between. CDR3 in DNA: TGTGCCAGCAGCGAGGACAGAAACACTGAAGCTTTCTTT. Its translation is CASSEDRNTEAFF.

The rearrangement joins TRBV7-9 to TRBJ2-6; D unresolved. Trimming left V 5 bases short and J 0 bases short, with 8 bases between. Germline V gives CDR1 SEHNR, CDR2 FQNEAQ (reference sequence). There are 15 residues in the CDR3. This CDR3 is CASSRESSGANVLTF. The CDR3 DNA reads TGTGCCAGCAGCCGAGAGAGCTCTGGGGCCAACGTCCTGACTTTC. The full variable domain, its missing parts supplied by reference TRBV7-9 and TRBJ2-6, is DTGVSQNPRHKITKRGQNVTFRCDPISEHNRLYWYRQTLGQGPEFLTYFQNEAQLEKSRLLSDRFSAERPKGSFSTLEIQRTEQGDSAMYLCASSRESSGANVLTFGAGSRLTVL.

The chain has TRBV7-2 and TRBJ1-3, with D possibly being TRBD1 (6 bases). V lost 4 bases, J lost 0 bases, and 13 bases lay in between. The CDR3 runs 16 residues. Germline assignment: CDR1 SGHTA and CDR2 FQGNSA. CDR3 bases: TGTGCCAGCAGCTCACGGGACACCCTCTCTGGAAACACCATATATTTT. Translating it yields CASSSRDTLSGNTIYF.

The count of this clone is one. The CDR3, as DNA: TGTGCCAGCAGCCAGTCGGTCGAGCAGTACTTC. Protein: CASSQSVEQYF. The V call is TRBV14, the J call TRBJ2-7; D gene unclear. Trimming left V 3 bases short and J 6 bases short, with 6 bases between. Germline CDR1 and CDR2: SGHDN and FVKESK. The length of the CDR3 is 11 residues.

This clone was observed once. J is TRBJ1-6 and V is TRBV11-3, with D hard to call. V lost 3 bases and J 8 bases, leaving 11 bases between the germline ends. CDR3 size: 14 residues. Looked up from germline, CDR1 is SGHNT and CDR2 is YENEEA. CDR3 nucleotides: TGTGCCAGCAGCTTTAATCTCACTCATTCACCCCTCCACTTT. It encodes CASSFNLTHSPLHF.

This clone is a singleton in its sample. J is TRBJ2-3 and V is TRBV10-3; D might be TRBD2 (6 bases). The CDR3 length is 14 residues. CDR1 and CDR2 from the germline V gene are ENHRY and SYGVKD. Between the trimmed V and J ends, which lost 11 bases and 3 bases, there was a span of 18 bases. The CDR3 DNA reads as TGTGCCGGGCGCCCGGAGGGGCGGACAGATACGCAGTATTTT. Translated: CAGRPEGRTDTQYF.